The 10 T cell receptor beta chains listed next were all sequenced from one sample in a study of cytomegalovirus exposure and HLA in healthy donors. It was with 60 Vbeta and 13 Jbeta primers that the PCR ran. The assay was immunoSEQ multiplex PCR, and TCRdb's table has in-frame clones only and misses some. The data show some 200,000 clones, 79% seen once. The material sequenced was PBMCs. Receptors were obtained from a woman aged 45-65 years in good health and CMV-seronegative.

This rearrangement joins TRBV9 to TRBJ2-7; the D is unclear. Per germline, CDR1 SGDLS and CDR2 YYNGEE. The CDR3 is 15 amino acids. Trimming removed 0 bases at V and 4 bases at J, with 14 bases between. This CDR3 reads CASSVELDPIYEQYF. The CDR3, as DNA: TGTGCCAGCAGCGTAGAGCTAGACCCGATATACGAGCAGTACTTC.

This chain joins TRBV5-8 and TRBJ2-5; tentatively, D is TRBD2 (5 bases). The assigned J gene may be wrong: the sequence end matches TRBJ2-7 better. The CDR3 covers 13 residues. The germline V gene encodes CDR1 SGHTS and CDR2 YDEGEE. The CDR3 region is CASSLTGNNEQYF. CDR3 nucleotide sequence: TGTGCCAGCAGCTTGACGGGGAACAACGAGCAGTACTTC.

V is TRBV5-1 and J is TRBJ2-1; 8 bases match TRBD1. V was clipped by 0 bases and J by 7 bases; unmatched bases: 3. Germline-derived CDR1 and CDR2 are SGHRS and YFSETQ. The CDR3 totals 14 residues. CDR3 sequence reads: CASSLGQGANEQFF. CDR3 nucleotide sequence: TGCGCCAGCAGCTTGGGGCAGGGGGCAAATGAGCAGTTCTTC. Filled out from reference TRBV5-1 and TRBJ2-1, the complete variable domain reads KAGVTQTPRYLIKTRGQQVTLSCSPISGHRSVSWYQQTPGQGLQFLFEYFSETQRNKGNFPGRFSGRQFSNSRSEMNVSTLELGDSALYLCASSLGQGANEQFFGPGTRLTVL.

Comments on this clone: The junction does not match germline at one end; this may be a read error. V gene TRBV7-9 combines with J gene TRBJ1-1, with 10 bases identical to TRBD1. Per the germline V gene, CDR1 is SEHNR and CDR2 is FQNEAQ (reference sequence). The CDR3 has 16 amino acids. The CDR3 coding sequence is TGTTCCAGCAGCGCAAGACAGGGGGCGGTGAACACTGAAGCTTTCTTT. As protein: CSSSARQGAVNTEAFF.

This sequence joins TRBV5-1 and TRBJ2-5, with D unresolved. The CDR3 is 14 amino acids. Trimming pared 1 base from V and 2 bases from J, leaving 9 bases between. Germline V gives CDR1 SGHRS, CDR2 YFSETQ. The CDR3 coding sequence is TGCGCCAGCAGCTTGTGGGCCATACAAGAGACCCAGTACTTC. Its translation: CASSLWAIQETQYF.

Points on this clone: At one end the junction does not follow the germline gene, possibly because of a read error. The same CDR3 arises from other DNA sequences in this sample as well. The V call is TRBV11-2, the J call TRBJ2-7, with 10 bases aligning to TRBD2. Germline V gene sequence: CDR1 SGHAT, CDR2 FQNNGV. The CDR3 covers 17 residues. CDR3 sequence (DNA): TGTGCCAGCAGCTTAGAGGGACCAACGAGCGGGAGGGCCGAGAAGTACTTC. Its protein is CASSLEGPTSGRAEKYF.

This chain connects TRBV5-1 to TRBJ2-1; 14 bases fit TRBD2. The junction had 16 bases not matched to a gene; V was cut back by 4 bases and J by 7 bases. This CDR3 has 19 amino acids. Germline V gene lookup returns CDR1 SGHRS and CDR2 YFSETQ. Here the CDR3 DNA reads TGCGCCAGCAGCCTGAGGGAGGCCATGGGACTAGCGGGAGCAAATGAGCAGTTCTTC. As protein: CASSLREAMGLAGANEQFF.

J is TRBJ1-2 and V is TRBV7-9; maybe TRBD1 (6 bases). This CDR3 comprises 14 residues. The V gene lost 5 bases and the J gene lost 2 bases, with 12 bases spanning the gap. Germline-derived CDR1 and CDR2 are SEHNR and FQNEAQ (reference sequence). The CDR3 loop reads CASSLGQSNYGYTF. CDR3 coding DNA: TGTGCCAGCAGCCTCGGACAGTCCAACTATGGCTACACCTTC.

This chain links TRBV7-6 with TRBJ1-4; D perhaps matches TRBD1 (5 bases). The V end was cut by 5 bases, the J end by 4 bases, with 17 bases between. This CDR3 comprises 16 residues. Germline loops: CDR1 SGHVS, CDR2 FNYEAQ. CDR3 residues: CASSPFGTGVNEKLFF. The DNA for the CDR3 is TGTGCCAGCAGCCCCTTCGGCACAGGCGTTAATGAAAAACTGTTTTTT.

This chain connects TRBV29-1 to TRBJ1-1, with a weak D call TRBD1 (6 bases). The CDR3 is 18 amino acids. V was cut by 4 bases and J by 4 bases, with 28 bases left in between. Germline V gene data show CDR1 as SQVTM and CDR2 as ANQGSEA. For the CDR3, the DNA is TGCAGCGTTGTGTATATCTTCCCAACAGGGAAGGGAGTCACTGAAGCTTTCTTT. Encoded protein: CSVVYIFPTGKGVTEAFF.